This record concerns one T cell receptor beta chain sequence. Its antigen is unknown. This entry is derived from a study of T cell repertoires in aging, cancer and after chemotherapy. Study summary: Patients with glioblastoma brain tumors were sampled before and after temozolomide-based therapy. Overall study results and limits: Across the chemotherapy interval, each cancer cohort showed higher median generation probability, suggesting thymic rebound. Compared with age-matched healthy donors, untreated hematological or solid cancer patients showed higher blood TCR clonality.

The CDR3 spans 14 residues. Trimming took 3 bases from V and 7 from J, leaving 15 bases between them. Germline CDR1 reads MNHNS; CDR2 reads SASEGT. Multiplex touch-down PCR with TRB-A/B primers amplified rearranged V-D-J TRB sequences. TCRdb re-analysed the multiplex PCR reads in MiXCR, keeping a single row per CDR3 protein. The sample shows about 4,500 distinct CDR3 sequences, roughly 40% of them seen only once. Peripheral blood genomic DNA, not sorted cells or RNA, was the template. This sequence originates from a human donor with a solid tumor. The sample was blood. The V and J genes are TRBV6-1 and TRBJ1-1, with D perhaps TRBD1 (5 bases). The CDR3 spells CASSDSGTADEAFF. The CDR3 bases are TGTGCCAGCAGTGATTCCGGGACGGCGGATGAAGCTTTCTTT.